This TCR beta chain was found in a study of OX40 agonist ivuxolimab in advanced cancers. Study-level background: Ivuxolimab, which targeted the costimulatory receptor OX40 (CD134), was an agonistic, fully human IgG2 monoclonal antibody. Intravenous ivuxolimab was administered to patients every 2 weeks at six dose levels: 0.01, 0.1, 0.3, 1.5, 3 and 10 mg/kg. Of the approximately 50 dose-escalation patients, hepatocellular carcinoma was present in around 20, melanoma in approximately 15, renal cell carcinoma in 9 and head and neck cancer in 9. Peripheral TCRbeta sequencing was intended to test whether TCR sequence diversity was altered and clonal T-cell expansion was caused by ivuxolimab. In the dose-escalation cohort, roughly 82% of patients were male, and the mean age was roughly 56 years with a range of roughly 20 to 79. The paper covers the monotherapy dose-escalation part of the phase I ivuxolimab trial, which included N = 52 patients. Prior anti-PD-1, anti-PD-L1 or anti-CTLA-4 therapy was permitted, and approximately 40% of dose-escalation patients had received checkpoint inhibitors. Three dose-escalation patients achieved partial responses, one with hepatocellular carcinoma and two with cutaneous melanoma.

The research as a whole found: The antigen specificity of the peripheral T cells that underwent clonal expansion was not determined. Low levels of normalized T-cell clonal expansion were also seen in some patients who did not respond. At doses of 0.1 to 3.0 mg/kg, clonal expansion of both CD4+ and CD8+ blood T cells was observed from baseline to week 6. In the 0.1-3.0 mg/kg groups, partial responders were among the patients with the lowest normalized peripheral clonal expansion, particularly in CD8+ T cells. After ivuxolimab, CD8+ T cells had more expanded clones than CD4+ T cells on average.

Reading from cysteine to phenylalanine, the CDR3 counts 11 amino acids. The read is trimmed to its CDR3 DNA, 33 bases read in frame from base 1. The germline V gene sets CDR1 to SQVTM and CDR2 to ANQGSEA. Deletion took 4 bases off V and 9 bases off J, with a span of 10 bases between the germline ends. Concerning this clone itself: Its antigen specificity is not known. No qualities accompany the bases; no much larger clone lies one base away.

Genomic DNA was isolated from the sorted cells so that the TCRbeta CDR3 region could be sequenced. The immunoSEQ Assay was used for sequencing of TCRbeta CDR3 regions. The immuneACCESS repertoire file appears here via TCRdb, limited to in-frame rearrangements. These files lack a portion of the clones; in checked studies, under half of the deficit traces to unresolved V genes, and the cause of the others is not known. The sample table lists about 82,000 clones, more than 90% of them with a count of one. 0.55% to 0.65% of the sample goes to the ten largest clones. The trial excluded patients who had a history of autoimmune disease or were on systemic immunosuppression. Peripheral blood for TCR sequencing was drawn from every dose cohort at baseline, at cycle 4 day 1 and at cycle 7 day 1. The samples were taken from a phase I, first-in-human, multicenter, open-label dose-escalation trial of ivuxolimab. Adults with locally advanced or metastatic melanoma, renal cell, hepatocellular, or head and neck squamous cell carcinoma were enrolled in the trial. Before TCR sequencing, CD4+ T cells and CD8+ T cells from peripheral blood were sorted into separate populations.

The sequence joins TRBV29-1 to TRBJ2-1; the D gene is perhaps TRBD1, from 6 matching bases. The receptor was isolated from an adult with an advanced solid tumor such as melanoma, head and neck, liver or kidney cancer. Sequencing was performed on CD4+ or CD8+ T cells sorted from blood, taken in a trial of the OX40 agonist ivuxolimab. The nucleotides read TGCAGCGTTGGGGAAGGGGGTGAGCAGTTCTTC. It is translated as CSVGEGGEQFF.